This TCR beta chain was documented in a study of T cell responses to AZD1222 COVID-19 vaccine. Produced via immunoSEQ multiplex PCR; TCRdb's table is partial and in-frame only. The table shows about 140,000 clones, with roughly nine tenths occurring only once. Per the germline V gene, CDR1 is SGDLS and CDR2 is YYNGEE. CDR3 length equals 17 residues. V was pared by 0 bases and J by 5 bases, with 18 bases between. The receptor was isolated from an adult in good health. This rearrangement joins TRBV9 to TRBJ2-1; D gene uncertain. The specimen comprised peripheral blood, sampled on day 0 of AZD1222 vaccination. CDR3 in DNA: TGTGCCAGCAGCGTAGTCCCCGGAACGAGCCTCGACAATGAGCAGTTCTTC. The encoded protein is CASSVVPGTSLDNEQFF.